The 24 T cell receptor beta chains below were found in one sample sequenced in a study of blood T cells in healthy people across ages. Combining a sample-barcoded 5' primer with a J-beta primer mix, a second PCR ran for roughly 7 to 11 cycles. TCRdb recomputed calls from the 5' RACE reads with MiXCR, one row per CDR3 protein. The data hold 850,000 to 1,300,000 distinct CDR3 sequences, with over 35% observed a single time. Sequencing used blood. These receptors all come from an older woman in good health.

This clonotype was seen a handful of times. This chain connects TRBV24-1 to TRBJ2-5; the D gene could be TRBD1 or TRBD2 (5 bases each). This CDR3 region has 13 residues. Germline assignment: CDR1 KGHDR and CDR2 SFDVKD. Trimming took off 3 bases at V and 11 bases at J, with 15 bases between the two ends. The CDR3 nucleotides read TGTGCCACCAGTGATCGAGGGACCGGGGAGCAGTACTTC. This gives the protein CATSDRGTGEQYF.

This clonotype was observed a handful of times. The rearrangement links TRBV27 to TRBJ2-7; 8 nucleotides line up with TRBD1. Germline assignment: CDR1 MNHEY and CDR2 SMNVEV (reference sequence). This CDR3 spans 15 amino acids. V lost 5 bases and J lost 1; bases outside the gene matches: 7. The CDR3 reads CASSRRRDRSYEQYF. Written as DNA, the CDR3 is TGTGCCAGCAGTCGACGGCGGGACAGGTCCTACGAGCAGTACTTC.

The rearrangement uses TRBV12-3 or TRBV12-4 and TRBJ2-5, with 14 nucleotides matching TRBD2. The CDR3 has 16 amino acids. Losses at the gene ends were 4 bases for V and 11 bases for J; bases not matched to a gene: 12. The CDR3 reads CASSYGLAGGRDEQYF. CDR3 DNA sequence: TGTGCCAGCAGTTACGGACTAGCGGGAGGTAGAGATGAGCAGTACTTC.

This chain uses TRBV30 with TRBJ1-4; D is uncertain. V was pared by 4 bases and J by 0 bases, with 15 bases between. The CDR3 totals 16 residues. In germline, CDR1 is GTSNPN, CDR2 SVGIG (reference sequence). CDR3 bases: TGTGCCTGGAACCTGCCTGGCACCGCAACTAATGAAAAACTGTTTTTT. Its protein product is CAWNLPGTATNEKLFF.

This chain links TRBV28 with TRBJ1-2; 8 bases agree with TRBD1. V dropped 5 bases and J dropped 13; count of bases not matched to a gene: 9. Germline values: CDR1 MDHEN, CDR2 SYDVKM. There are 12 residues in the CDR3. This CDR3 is CASSPLGQVSTF. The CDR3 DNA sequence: TGTGCCAGCAGTCCCTTGGGACAGGTTTCCACCTTC.

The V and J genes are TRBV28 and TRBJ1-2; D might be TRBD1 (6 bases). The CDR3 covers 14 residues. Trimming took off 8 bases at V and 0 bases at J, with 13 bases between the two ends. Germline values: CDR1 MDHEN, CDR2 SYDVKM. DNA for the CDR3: TGTGCCAGCGTACAGGGTACAACTAACTATGGCTACACCTTC. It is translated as CASVQGTTNYGYTF.

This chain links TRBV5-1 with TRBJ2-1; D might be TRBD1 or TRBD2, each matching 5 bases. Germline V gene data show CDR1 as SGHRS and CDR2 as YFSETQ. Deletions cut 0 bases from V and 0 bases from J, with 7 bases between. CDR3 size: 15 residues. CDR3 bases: TGCGCCAGCAGCTTGGGAGGGGACTCCTACAATGAGCAGTTCTTC. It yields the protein CASSLGGDSYNEQFF.

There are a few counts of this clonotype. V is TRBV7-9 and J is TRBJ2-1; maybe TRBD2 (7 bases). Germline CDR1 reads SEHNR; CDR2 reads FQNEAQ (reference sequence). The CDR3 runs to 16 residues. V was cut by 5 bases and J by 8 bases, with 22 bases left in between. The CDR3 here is CASSKTGLRGGDEQFF. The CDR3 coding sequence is TGTGCCAGCAGCAAAACGGGACTGAGGGGGGGAGATGAGCAGTTCTTC.

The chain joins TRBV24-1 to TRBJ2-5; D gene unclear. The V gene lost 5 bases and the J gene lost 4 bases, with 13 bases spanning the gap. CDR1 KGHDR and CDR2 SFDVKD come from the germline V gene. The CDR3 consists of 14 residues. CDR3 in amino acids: CATSGGGTGETQYF. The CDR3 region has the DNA TGTGCCACCAGTGGAGGTGGTACGGGAGAGACCCAGTACTTC.

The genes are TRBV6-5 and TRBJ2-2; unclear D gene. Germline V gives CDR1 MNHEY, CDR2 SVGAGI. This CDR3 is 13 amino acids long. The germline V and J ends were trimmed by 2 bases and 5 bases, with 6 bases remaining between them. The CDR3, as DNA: TGTGCCAGCAGTTACCCTTATACCGGGGAGCTGTTTTTT. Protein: CASSYPYTGELFF.

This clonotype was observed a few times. The CDR3 here is CASSLRGVGPYEQYF. CDR3 nucleotide sequence: TGTGCCAGCAGTTTACGGGGTGTAGGCCCCTACGAGCAGTACTTC. This chain connects TRBV27 to TRBJ2-5, with D possibly being TRBD2 (5 bases). The J call could be wrong; TRBJ2-7 is a better fit for the DNA end. The CDR3 sequence is 15 residues long. Per the germline V gene, CDR1 is MNHEY and CDR2 is SMNVEV (reference sequence).

The CDR3 reads CSVVYRGLEAQYF. The CDR3 coding sequence is TGCAGCGTTGTATACAGGGGGCTGGAGGCCCAGTACTTC. The genes are TRBV29-1 and TRBJ2-7; TRBD1 matches 9 bases. Looked up from germline, CDR1 is SQVTM and CDR2 is ANQGSEA. The CDR3 has 13 amino acids. Losses at the gene ends were 4 bases for V and 10 bases for J; bases not matched to a gene: 11.

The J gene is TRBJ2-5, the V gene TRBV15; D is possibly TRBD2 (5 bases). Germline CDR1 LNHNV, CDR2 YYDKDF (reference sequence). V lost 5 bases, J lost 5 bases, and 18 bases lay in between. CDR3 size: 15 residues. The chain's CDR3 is CATSRAHGNGETQYF. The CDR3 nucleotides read TGTGCCACCAGCCGCGCTCACGGGAACGGGGAGACCCAGTACTTC.

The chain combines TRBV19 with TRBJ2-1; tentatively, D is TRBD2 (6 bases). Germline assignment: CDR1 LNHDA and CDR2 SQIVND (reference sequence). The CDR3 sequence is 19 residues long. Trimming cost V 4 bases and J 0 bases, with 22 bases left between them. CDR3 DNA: TGTGCCAGTAGTAGCCGGGACTCGCCCGGCTCCCTCTCCTACAATGAGCAGTTCTTC. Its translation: CASSSRDSPGSLSYNEQFF.

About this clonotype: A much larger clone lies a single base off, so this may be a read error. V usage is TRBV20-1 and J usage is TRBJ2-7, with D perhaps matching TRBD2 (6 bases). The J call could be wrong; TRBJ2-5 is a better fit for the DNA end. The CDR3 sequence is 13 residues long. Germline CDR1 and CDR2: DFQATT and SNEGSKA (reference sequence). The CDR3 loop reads CSARTAGLETQYF. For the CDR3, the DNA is TGCAGTGCTAGAACGGCGGGGTTGGAGACCCAGTACTTC.

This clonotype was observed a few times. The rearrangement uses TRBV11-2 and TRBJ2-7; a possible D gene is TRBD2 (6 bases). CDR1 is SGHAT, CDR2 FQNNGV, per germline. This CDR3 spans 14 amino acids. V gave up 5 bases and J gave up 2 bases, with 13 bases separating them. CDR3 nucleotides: TGTGCCAGCAGCCACGGGACTCACCCCTACGAGCAGTACTTC. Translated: CASSHGTHPYEQYF. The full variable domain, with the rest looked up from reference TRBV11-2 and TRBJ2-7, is EAGVAQSPRYKIIEKRQSVAFWCNPISGHATLYWYQQILGQGPKLLIQFQNNGVVDDSQLPKDRFSAERLKGVDSTLKIQPAKLEDSAVYLCASSHGTHPYEQYFGPGTRLTVT.

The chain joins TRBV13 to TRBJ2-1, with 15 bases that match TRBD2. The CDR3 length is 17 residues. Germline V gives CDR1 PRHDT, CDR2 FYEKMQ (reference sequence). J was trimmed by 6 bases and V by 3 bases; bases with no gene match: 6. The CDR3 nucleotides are TGTGCCAGCAGCTTCGGACTAGCGGGAGGGTGGCGCAATGAGCAGTTCTTC. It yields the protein CASSFGLAGGWRNEQFF.

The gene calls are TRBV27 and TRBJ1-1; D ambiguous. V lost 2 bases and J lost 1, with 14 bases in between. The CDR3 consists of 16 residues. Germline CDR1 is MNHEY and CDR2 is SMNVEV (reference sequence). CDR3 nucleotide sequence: TGTGCCAGCAGTTTAGGATGGGGTGGGGAGAACACTGAAGCTTTCTTT. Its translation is CASSLGWGGENTEAFF.

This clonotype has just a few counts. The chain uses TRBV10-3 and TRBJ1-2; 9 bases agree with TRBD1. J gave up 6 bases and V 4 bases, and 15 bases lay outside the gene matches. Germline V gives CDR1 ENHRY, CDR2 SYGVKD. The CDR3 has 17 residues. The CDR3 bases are TGTGCCATCAGTGTGGGGGGACAATCCAGGACAGGGGATGGCTACACCTTC. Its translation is CAISVGGQSRTGDGYTF.

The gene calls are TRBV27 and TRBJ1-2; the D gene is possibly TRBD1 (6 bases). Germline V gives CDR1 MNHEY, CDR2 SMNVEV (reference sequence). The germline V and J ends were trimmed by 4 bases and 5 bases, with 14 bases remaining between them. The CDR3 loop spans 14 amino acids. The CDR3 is CASSSPLTGYGYTF. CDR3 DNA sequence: TGTGCCAGCAGTTCCCCATTGACAGGTTATGGCTACACCTTC.

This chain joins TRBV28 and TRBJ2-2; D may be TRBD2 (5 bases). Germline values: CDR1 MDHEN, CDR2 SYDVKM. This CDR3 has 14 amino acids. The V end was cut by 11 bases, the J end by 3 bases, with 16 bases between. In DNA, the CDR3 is TGTGCCGCGGGTGGGGATATGGACACCGGGGAGCTGTTTTTT. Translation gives CAAGGDMDTGELFF.

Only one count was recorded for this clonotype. The CDR3 DNA reads TGTGCCAGCAGCCCTAAGTTGGGTAGTGAGCAGTTCTTC. This codes for CASSPKLGSEQFF. The V and J genes are TRBV7-8 and TRBJ2-1; D uncertain. CDR1 and CDR2 (germline): SGHVS, FQNEAQ. V lost 5 bases and J lost 9, with 14 bases in between. The CDR3 consists of 13 residues.

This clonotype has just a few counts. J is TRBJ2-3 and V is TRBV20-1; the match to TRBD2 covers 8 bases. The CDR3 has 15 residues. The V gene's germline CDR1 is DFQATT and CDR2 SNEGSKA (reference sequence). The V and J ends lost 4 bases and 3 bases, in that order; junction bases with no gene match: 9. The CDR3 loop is CSANPPGGGTDTQYF. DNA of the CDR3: TGCAGTGCTAACCCCCCGGGCGGGGGGACAGATACGCAGTATTTT.

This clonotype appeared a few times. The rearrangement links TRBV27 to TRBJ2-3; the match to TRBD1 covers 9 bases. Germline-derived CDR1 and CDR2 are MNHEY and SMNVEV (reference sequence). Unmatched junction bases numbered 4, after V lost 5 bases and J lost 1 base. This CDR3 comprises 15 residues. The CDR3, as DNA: TGTGCCAGCAGTGGAAGGACAGGGGGCACAGATACGCAGTATTTT. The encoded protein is CASSGRTGGTDTQYF.